This T cell receptor (beta chain) was found in a study of blood T cell repertoires in COVID-19. Study summary: Collection of acute and convalescent COVID-19 samples took place in the United States, Italy and Spain. T cells, B-cell-depleted T cells, or PBMCs supplied cDNA or gDNA.

CDR3 length equals 18 residues. The assay was immunoSEQ multiplex PCR, and TCRdb's table has in-frame clones only and misses some. The data show approximately 350,000 clones, roughly 87% seen once. Cohort 3 recovered donors had two negative PCRs, clearance, or symptom resolution. The material sequenced was PBMCs or T cells enriched from blood (not recorded which). The sequence derives from a woman aged 45-60 years who had recovered from COVID-19. This chain connects TRBV21-1 to TRBJ1-1; the table's D call TRBD1 went unverified against the DNA. TRBV21-1 is marked as a pseudogene. The CDR3 here is CASSKVGGPTGPGAEAFF. The CDR3 DNA is TGTGCCAGCAGCAAAGTGGGGGGTCCGACAGGGCCGGGGGCTGAAGCTTTCTTT.